This TCR beta chain was obtained from a study of CD8+ T cells in alopecia areata. Turning to the study itself: Treated patients were given 5 to 10 mg oral tofacitinib twice daily. Patients given treatment had severity scored by the percentage of scalp area affected.

In the case of this clone: Its specificity is unknown.

General study points: It was lesional scalp, especially alopecia totalis/universalis, that showed higher clonality than normal scalp. When scalp samples are sequenced, resident alphabeta T cells of normal skin are also captured.

Indicated treatment: oral pan-JAK inhibitor, 5-10 mg twice daily. As the sequencing template, cDNA was produced by extracting RNA and reverse transcribing it. Measured with immunoSEQ multiplex PCR; TCRdb has only the in-frame clones, and not every one. Of 190,000 or so clones listed, about three fifths are singletons. The sequence derives from a human donor with alopecia areata. The source was CD8+ T cells sorted from blood, collected at week 24, from a patient treated with tofacitinib.

The CDR3 is CASSQASGYGYTF. As DNA, the CDR3 is TGCGCCAGCAGCCAAGCATCAGGATATGGCTACACCTTC. The J gene is TRBJ1-2, the V gene TRBV4-1; unclear D gene. Trimming pared 1 base from V and 5 bases from J, leaving 8 bases between. This CDR3 is 13 amino acids long. Germline V lookup: CDR1 MGHRA, CDR2 YSYEKL.